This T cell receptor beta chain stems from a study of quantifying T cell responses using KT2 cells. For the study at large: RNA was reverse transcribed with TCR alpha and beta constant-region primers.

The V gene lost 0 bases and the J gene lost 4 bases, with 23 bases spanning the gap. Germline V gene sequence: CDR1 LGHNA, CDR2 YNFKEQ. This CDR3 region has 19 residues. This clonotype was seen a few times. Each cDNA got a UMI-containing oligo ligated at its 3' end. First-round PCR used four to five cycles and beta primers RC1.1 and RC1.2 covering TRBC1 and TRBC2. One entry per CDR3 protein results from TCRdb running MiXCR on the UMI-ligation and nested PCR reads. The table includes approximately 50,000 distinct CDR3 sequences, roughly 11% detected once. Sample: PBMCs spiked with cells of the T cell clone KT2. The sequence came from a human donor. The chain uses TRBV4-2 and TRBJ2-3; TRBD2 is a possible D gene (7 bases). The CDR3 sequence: CASSQEAGVAGPGADTQYF. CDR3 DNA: TGTGCCAGCAGCCAAGAGGCTGGAGTAGCGGGCCCAGGGGCAGATACGCAGTATTTT.